This entry lists 4 T cell receptor beta chains sequenced from one sample in a study of T cell responses to AZD1222 COVID-19 vaccine. TCRdb's table, derived via immunoSEQ multiplex PCR, lists solely in-frame clones and lacks some. The sample includes tens of thousands of clones, 70% to 90% of them seen just once. The specimen was peripheral blood, collected on day 0 of AZD1222 vaccination. The receptors derive from an adult in good health.

The chain combines TRBV14 with TRBJ1-4, with D unclear. Germline V lookup: CDR1 SGHDN, CDR2 FVKESK. The CDR3 loop spans 15 amino acids. The V gene lost 0 bases and the J gene lost 6 bases, with 11 bases spanning the gap. The CDR3 region has the DNA TGTGCCAGCAGCCAAGATCTGACTTACGATGAAAAACTGTTTTTT. This encodes CASSQDLTYDEKLFF.

The J gene is TRBJ1-5, the V gene TRBV15; D is ambiguous. The CDR3 loop spans 13 amino acids. Germline CDR1 is LNHNV and CDR2 is YYDKDF (reference sequence). The V and J ends lost 4 bases and 3 bases respectively, with 7 bases between them. The CDR3 DNA reads TGTGCCACCAGCAATTCCGTCAATCAGCCCCAGCATTTT. Protein product: CATSNSVNQPQHF.

The chain recombines TRBV19 with TRBJ2-7; 7 bases are a match to TRBD1. Germline V lookup: CDR1 LNHDA, CDR2 SQIVND (reference sequence). The CDR3 runs 13 residues. With 5 bases clipped from V and 7 bases from J, the junction kept 8 bases outside the gene matches. As DNA, the CDR3 is TGTGCCAGTAGTGTCGACAGGGTAGGTGAGCAGTACTTC. Its protein is CASSVDRVGEQYF.

The V call is TRBV12-3 or TRBV12-4, the J call TRBJ2-2; D gene uncertain. CDR3 size: 13 residues. Trimming removed 6 bases at V and 4 bases at J, with 9 bases between. The DNA of the CDR3 is TGTGCCAGCAGAATCGTAAGCACCGGGGAGCTGTTTTTT. Encoded protein: CASRIVSTGELFF.